Listed below are T cell receptor beta chains from one sample, sequenced in a study of T cell repertoires in cytomegalovirus infection. No antigen is known for these receptors. TCRdb redid the calling of the reads with MiXCR, one entry per CDR3 protein. The table lists hundreds of thousands of distinct CDR3 sequences, around 32% of them singletons, with roughly 18% in the top ten. The sequenced sample was cultured PBMCs, obtained from culture after CMV antigen stimulation. These TCRs come from a human donor in good health (CMV status not recorded). Some clones in this sample may be carry-over from other donors' samples. The CDR3 runs from the conserved cysteine through the conserved F or W. D genes are given only for firm matches. Where a row states a size, it is once, few, many or the class of an expanded clone; other rows omit it.

CDR3 | DNA | J | D | V | size
CASRTWGRDTEAFF | TGTGCCAGCAGGACCTGGGGGCGGGACACTGAAGCTTTCTTT | TRBJ1-1 | NA | TRBV12-3/TRBV12-4 | NA
CASGSGYTWQFF | TGTGCTAGTGGTTCCGGTTACACTTGGCAGTTCTTC | TRBJ2-1 | NA | TRBV12-5 | few
CASSPLTGENIQYF | TGTGCCAGCTCACCACTGACAGGGGAGAACATTCAGTACTTC | TRBJ2-4 | TRBD1 | TRBV18 | NA
CASSLAAGTAEQYF | TGTGCCAGCAGCTTAGCCGCTGGGACAGCCGAGCAGTACTTC | TRBJ2-7 | TRBD1 | TRBV7-2 | NA
CASSQVLSPGGTYNEQFF | TGTGCCAGCAGCCAAGTTTTGAGTCCGGGGGGAACCTACAATGAGCAGTTCTTC | TRBJ2-1 | TRBD2 | TRBV4-2 | NA
CAIRPTNISGNTIYF | TGTGCCATCAGACCGACAAACATCTCTGGAAACACCATATATTTT | TRBJ1-3 | NA | TRBV10-3 | NA
CASSQEDVKYNEQFF | TGTGCCAGCAGCCAAGAGGATGTTAAGTACAATGAGCAGTTCTTC | TRBJ2-1 | NA | TRBV7-6 | NA
CASSRLWDRASFF | TGTGCCAGCAGCCGTCTATGGGACAGGGCGTCTTTCTTT | TRBJ1-1 | TRBD1 | TRBV12-3/TRBV12-4 | once
CASSVWGESGNTIYF | TGTGCCAGCAGTGTCTGGGGTGAATCTGGAAACACCATATATTTT | TRBJ1-3 | NA | TRBV6-1 | few
CASTSLPSGRETQYF | TGTGCCAGCACCTCCCTTCCGTCGGGGCGGGAGACCCAGTACTTC | TRBJ2-5 | NA | TRBV7-6 | few
CASSLTGLGEGYTF | TGTGCCAGCAGTTTGACAGGCTTGGGTGAGGGCTACACCTTC | TRBJ1-2 | NA | TRBV12-3/TRBV12-4 | NA